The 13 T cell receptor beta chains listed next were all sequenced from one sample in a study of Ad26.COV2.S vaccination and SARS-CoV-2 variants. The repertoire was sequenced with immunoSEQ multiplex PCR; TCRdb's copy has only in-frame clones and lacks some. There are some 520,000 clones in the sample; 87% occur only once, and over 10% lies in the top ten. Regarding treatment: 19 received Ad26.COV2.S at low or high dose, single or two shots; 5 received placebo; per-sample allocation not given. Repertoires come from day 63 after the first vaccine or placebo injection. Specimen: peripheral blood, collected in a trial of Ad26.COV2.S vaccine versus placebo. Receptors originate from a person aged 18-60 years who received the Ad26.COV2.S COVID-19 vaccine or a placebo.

In nucleotides, the CDR3 is TGCGCCAGCAGCTTGGGCCTGACCGACTATGGCTACACCTTC. This codes for CASSLGLTDYGYTF. V and J are TRBV5-1 and TRBJ1-2, with D uncertain. V lost 0 bases and J lost 3, with 9 bases in between. Germline CDR1 is SGHRS and CDR2 is YFSETQ. CDR3 length: 14 amino acids. Complete variable domain (other parts from reference TRBV5-1 and TRBJ1-2): KAGVTQTPRYLIKTRGQQVTLSCSPISGHRSVSWYQQTPGQGLQFLFEYFSETQRNKGNFPGRFSGRQFSNSRSEMNVSTLELGDSALYLCASSLGLTDYGYTFGSGTRLTVV.

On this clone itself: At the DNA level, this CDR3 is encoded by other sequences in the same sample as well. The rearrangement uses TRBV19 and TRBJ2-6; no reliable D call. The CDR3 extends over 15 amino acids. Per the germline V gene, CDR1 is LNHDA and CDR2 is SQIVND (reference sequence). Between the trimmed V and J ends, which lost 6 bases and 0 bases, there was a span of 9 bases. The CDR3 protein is CASRGGFSGANVLTF. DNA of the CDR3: TGTGCCAGTAGGGGTGGGTTCTCTGGGGCCAACGTCCTGACTTTC. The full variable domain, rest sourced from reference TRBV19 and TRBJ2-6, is DGGITQSPKYLFRKEGQNVTLSCEQNLNHDAMYWYRQDPGQGLRLIYYSQIVNDFQKGDIAEGYSVSREKKESFPLTVTSAQKNPTAFYLCASRGGFSGANVLTFGAGSRLTVL.

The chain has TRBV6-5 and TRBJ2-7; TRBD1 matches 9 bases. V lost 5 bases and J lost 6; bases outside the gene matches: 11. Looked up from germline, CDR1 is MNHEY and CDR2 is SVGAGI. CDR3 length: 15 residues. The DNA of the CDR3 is TGTGCCAGCAGTCTTGGGGGGGACAGGGTGTCCGAGCAGTACTTC. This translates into CASSLGGDRVSEQYF.

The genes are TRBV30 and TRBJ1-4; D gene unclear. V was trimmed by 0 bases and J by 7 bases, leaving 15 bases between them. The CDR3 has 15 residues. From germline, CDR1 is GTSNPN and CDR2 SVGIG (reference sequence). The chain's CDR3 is CAWSVRGKGGEKLFF. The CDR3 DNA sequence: TGTGCCTGGAGTGTACGTGGGAAGGGCGGTGAAAAACTGTTTTTT.

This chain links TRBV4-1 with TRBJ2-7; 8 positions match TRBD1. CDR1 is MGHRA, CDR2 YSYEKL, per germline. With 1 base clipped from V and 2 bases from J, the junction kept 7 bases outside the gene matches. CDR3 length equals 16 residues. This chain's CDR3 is CASSQVSGTGPYEQYF. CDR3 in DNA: TGCGCCAGCAGCCAAGTCTCGGGGACAGGTCCCTACGAGCAGTACTTC.

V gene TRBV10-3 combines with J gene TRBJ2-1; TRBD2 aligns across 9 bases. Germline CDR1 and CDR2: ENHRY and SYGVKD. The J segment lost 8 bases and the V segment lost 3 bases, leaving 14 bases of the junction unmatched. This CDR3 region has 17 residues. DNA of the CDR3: TGTGCCATCAGTGAATTGAGCGGGAGGACAAACATCGATGAGCAGTTCTTC. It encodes CAISELSGRTNIDEQFF.

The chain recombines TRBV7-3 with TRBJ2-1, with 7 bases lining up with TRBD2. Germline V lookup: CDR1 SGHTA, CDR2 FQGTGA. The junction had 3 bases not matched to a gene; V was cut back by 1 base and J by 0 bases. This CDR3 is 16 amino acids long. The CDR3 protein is CASSLSAGVSYNEQFF. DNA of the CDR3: TGTGCCAGCAGCTTAAGTGCGGGAGTCTCCTACAATGAGCAGTTCTTC.

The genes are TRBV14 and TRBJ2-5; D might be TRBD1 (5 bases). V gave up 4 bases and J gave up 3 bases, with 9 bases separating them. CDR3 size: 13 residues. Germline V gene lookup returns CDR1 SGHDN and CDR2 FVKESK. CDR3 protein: CASSPQGKETQYF. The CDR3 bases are TGTGCCAGCAGCCCCCAGGGTAAAGAGACCCAGTACTTC. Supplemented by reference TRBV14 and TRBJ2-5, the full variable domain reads EAGVTQFPSHSVIEKGQTVTLRCDPISGHDNLYWYRRVMGKEIKFLLHFVKESKQDESGMPNNRFLAERTGGTYSTLKVQPAELEDSGVYFCASSPQGKETQYFGPGTRLLVL.

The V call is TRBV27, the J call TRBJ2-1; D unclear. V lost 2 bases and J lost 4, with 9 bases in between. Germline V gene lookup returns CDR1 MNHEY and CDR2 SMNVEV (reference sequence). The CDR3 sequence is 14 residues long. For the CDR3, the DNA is TGTGCCAGCAGTTTAGGTTGGGAATACAATGAGCAGTTCTTC. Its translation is CASSLGWEYNEQFF.

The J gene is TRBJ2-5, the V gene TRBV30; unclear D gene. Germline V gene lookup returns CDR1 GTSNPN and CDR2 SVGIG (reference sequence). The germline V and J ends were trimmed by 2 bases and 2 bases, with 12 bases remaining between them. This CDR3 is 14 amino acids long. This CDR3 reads CAWSPGRMQETQYF. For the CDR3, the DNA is TGTGCCTGGAGTCCAGGCCGCATGCAAGAGACCCAGTACTTC.

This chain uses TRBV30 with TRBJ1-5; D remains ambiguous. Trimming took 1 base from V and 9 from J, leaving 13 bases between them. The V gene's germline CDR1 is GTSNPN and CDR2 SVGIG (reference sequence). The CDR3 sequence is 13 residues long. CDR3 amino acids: CAWSADNGLPQHF. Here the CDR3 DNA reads TGTGCCTGGAGTGCAGACAACGGTCTGCCCCAGCATTTT.

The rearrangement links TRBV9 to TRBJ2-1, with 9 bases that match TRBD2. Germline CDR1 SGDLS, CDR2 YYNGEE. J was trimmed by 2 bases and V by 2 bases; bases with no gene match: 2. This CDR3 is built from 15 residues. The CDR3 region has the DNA TGTGCCAGCAGCGTTAGCGGGAGCCCCTACAATGAGCAGTTCTTC. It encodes CASSVSGSPYNEQFF.

The CDR3 DNA reads as TGTGCCAGCTCCAACGACGGTACAAATGGAAATTCACCCCTCCACTTT. Translation gives CASSNDGTNGNSPLHF. V gene TRBV18 combines with J gene TRBJ1-6; no reliable D call. Germline lookup yields CDR1 KGHSH and CDR2 LQKENI. The V gene lost 6 bases and the J gene lost 7 bases, with 19 bases spanning the gap. This CDR3 spans 16 amino acids. Complete variable domain (other parts from reference TRBV18 and TRBJ1-6): NAGVMQNPRHLVRRRGQEARLRCSPMKGHSHVYWYRQLPEEGLKFMVYLQKENIIDESGMPKERFSAEFPKEGPSILRIQQVVRGDSAAYFCASSNDGTNGNSPLHFGNGTRLTVT.